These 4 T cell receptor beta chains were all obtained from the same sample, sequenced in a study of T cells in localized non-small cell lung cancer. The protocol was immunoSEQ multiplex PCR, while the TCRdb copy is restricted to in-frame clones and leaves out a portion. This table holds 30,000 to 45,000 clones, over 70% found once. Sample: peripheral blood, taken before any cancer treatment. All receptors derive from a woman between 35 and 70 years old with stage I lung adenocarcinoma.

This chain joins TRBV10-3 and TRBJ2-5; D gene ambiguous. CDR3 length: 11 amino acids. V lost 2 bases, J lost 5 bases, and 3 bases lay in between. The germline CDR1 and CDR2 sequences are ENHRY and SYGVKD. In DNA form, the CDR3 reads TGTGCCATCAGTGAGGGGGAGACCCAGTACTTC. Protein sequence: CAISEGETQYF.

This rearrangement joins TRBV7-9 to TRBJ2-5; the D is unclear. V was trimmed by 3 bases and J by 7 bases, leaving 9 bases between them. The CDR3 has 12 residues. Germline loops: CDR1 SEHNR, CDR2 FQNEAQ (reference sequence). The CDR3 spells CASSLGSRTQYF. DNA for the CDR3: TGTGCCAGCAGCTTGGGTAGCCGGACCCAGTACTTC.

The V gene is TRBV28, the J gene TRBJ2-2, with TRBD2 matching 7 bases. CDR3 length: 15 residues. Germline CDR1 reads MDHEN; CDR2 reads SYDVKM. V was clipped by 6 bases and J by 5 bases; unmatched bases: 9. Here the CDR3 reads CASSPPWEGTGELFF. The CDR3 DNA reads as TGTGCCAGCAGCCCTCCTTGGGAGGGGACCGGGGAGCTGTTTTTT.

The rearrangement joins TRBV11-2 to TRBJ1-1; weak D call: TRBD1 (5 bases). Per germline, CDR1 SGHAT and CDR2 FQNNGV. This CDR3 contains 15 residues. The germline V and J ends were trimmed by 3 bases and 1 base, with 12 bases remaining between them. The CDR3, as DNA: TGTGCCAGCAGCTTGAGCGGGGGGGAGAACACTGAAGCTTTCTTT. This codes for CASSLSGGENTEAFF. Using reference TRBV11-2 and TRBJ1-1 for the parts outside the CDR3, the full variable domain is EAGVAQSPRYKIIEKRQSVAFWCNPISGHATLYWYQQILGQGPKLLIQFQNNGVVDDSQLPKDRFSAERLKGVDSTLKIQPAKLEDSAVYLCASSLSGGENTEAFFGQGTRLTVV.